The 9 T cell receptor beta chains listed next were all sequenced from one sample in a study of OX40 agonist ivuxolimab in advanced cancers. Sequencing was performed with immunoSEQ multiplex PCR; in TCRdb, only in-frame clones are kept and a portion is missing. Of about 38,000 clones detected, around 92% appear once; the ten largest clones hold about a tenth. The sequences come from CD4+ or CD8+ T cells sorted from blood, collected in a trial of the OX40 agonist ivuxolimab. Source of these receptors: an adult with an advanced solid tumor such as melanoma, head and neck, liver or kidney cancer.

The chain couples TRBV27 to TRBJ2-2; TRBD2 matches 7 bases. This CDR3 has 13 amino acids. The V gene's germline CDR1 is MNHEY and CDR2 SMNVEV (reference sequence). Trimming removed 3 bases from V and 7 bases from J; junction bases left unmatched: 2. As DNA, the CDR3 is TGTGCCAGCAGTTTTGGGGACTACGGGGAGCTGTTTTTT. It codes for CASSFGDYGELFF.

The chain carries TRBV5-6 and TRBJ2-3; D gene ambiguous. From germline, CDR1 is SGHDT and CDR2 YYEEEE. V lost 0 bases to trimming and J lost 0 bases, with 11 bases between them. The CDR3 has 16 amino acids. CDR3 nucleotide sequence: TGTGCCAGCAGCTTGGGGGCCGCCTCTAGCACAGATACGCAGTATTTT. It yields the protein CASSLGAASSTDTQYF. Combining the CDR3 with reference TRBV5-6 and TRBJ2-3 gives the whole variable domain DAGVTQSPTHLIKTRGQQVTLRCSPKSGHDTVSWYQQALGQGPQFIFQYYEEEERQRGNFPDRFSGHQFPNYSSELNVNALLLGDSALYLCASSLGAASSTDTQYFGPGTRLTVL.

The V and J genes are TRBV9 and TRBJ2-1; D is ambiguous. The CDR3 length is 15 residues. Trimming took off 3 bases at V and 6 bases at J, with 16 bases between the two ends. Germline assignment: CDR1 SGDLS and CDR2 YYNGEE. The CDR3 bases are TGTGCCAGCAGCGCCAGCTTCCCTTCTATCAATGAGCAGTTCTTC. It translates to CASSASFPSINEQFF.

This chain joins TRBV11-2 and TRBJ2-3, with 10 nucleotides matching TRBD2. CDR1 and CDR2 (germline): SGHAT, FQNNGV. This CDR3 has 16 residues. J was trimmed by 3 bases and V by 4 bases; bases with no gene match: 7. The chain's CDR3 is CASSSGAGGPTDTQYF. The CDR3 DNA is TGTGCCAGCAGCTCAGGAGCGGGAGGGCCGACAGATACGCAGTATTTT.

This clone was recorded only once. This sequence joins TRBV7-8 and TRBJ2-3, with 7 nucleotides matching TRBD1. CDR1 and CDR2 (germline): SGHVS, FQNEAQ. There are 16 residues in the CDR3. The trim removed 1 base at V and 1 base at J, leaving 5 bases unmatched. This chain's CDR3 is CASSLVTGVGTDTQYF. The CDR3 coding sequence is TGTGCCAGCAGCTTAGTCACAGGGGTAGGCACAGATACGCAGTATTTT.

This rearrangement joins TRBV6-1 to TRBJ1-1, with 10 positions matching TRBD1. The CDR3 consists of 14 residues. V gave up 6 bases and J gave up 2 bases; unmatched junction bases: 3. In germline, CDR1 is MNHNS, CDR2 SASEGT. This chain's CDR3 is CASSATGGNTEAFF. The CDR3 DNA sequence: TGTGCCAGCAGCGCGACAGGGGGCAACACTGAAGCTTTCTTT.

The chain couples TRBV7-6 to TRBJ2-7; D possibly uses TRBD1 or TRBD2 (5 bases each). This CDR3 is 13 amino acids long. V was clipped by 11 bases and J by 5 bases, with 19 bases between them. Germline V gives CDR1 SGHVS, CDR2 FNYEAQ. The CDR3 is CASTGARSHEQYF. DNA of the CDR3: TGTGCCTCGACCGGGGCGCGAAGTCACGAGCAGTACTTC.

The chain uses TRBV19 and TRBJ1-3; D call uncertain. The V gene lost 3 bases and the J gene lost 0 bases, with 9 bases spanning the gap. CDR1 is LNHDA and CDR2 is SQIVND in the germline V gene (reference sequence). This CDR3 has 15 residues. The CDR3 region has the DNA TGTGCCAGTAGTATTGCGGGCGCCTCTGGAAACACCATATATTTT. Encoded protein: CASSIAGASGNTIYF.

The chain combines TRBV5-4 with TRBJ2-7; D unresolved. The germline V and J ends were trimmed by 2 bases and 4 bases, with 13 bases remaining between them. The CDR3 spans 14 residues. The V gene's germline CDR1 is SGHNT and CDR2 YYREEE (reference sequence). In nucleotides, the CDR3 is TGTGCCAGCAGCTTCGGCGGTGGTAGATACGAGCAGTACGTC. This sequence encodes CASSFGGGRYEQYV.